This T cell receptor (beta chain) was observed in a study of spatial heterogeneity in lung cancer. Study-level information: Donation came from some 72 patients with untreated early-stage non-small cell lung cancer.

This clonotype was observed a few times. Its antigen is not known. Time point in this sample: blood at routine non-recurrence follow-up after resection. TCRs were sequenced from unsorted whole RNA of tumor, nontumor lung or PBMC. Overall study results and limits: Compared with follow-up, resection was when ubiquitous expanded tumor TCRs appeared in blood more.

The V gene's germline CDR1 is SNHLY and CDR2 FYNNEI. Trimming removed 10 bases at V and 0 bases at J, with 15 bases between. The CDR3 is 14 residues long. Every TCR cDNA molecule carried a tag that served as a unique molecular identifier. From the 5' RACE reads, TCRdb called clonotypes with MiXCR, one entry per CDR3 protein. The sample lists 72,000 or so distinct CDR3 sequences; 8% to 9.5% were seen once. V gene TRBV2 combines with J gene TRBJ1-1; D is perhaps TRBD1 (5 bases). This receptor was obtained from a female donor with early-stage non-small cell lung cancer. Here the sequenced sample was PBMCs, taken at follow-up. CDR3 nucleotide sequence: TGTGCCATTTTTCCGGGACCCCTGAACACTGAAGCTTTCTTT. Residues: CAIFPGPLNTEAFF.